These 24 T cell receptor beta chains share one sample of origin, sequenced in a study of T cells in Graves' hyperthyroidism and ophthalmopathy. The source material, RNA transcripts, was used to amplify TCR beta CDR3 regions. The HTBI set primed first-round TCR CDR3 RT-PCR. TCRdb reprocessed the multiplex PCR reads with MiXCR, giving one entry per CDR3 protein. The repertoire includes a few hundred thousand distinct CDR3 sequences, roughly 15% of them detected once, and 5% to 6% sits in the top ten. Sequenced material: blood. These receptors all come from a woman between 18 and 29 years old with Graves' hyperthyroidism.

The J gene is TRBJ1-1, the V gene TRBV27, with D unclear. The CDR3 has 14 residues. Germline V gene sequence: CDR1 MNHEY, CDR2 SMNVEV (reference sequence). With 4 bases removed from V and 5 bases from J, the gap between germline ends came to 14 bases. CDR3 residues: CASSSKSSFTEAFF. In nucleotides, the CDR3 is TGTGCCAGCAGTTCGAAGTCGTCTTTTACTGAAGCTTTCTTT.

The chain joins TRBV29-1 to TRBJ2-1; possibly TRBD2 for D (6 bases). CDR1 and CDR2 (germline): SQVTM, ANQGSEA. V shed 2 bases and J shed 1 base, with 9 bases lying between them. The CDR3 extends over 14 amino acids. The CDR3 DNA reads TGCAGCGTTGAATTGAGCGGGTCCTACAATGAGCAGTTCTTC. This sequence encodes CSVELSGSYNEQFF.

Only a few counts were recorded for this clonotype. J is TRBJ1-1 and V is TRBV6-1; possibly TRBD1 for D (6 bases). V was cut by 5 bases and J by 4 bases, with 17 bases left in between. The CDR3 length is 15 residues. The germline V gene encodes CDR1 MNHNS and CDR2 SASEGT. CDR3 coding DNA: TGTGCCAGCAGTCGACCACAGGGCGTGGGCACTGAAGCTTTCTTT. This sequence encodes CASSRPQGVGTEAFF.

The chain couples TRBV28 to TRBJ2-5; D ambiguous. Germline assignment: CDR1 MDHEN and CDR2 SYDVKM. This CDR3 spans 13 amino acids. V was pared by 3 bases and J by 3 bases, with 8 bases between. The chain's CDR3 is CASSFYGEETQYF. The CDR3 nucleotides read TGTGCCAGCAGTTTCTACGGCGAAGAGACCCAGTACTTC.

The table lists this clonotype with many counts. The V call is TRBV5-1, the J call TRBJ2-5; perhaps D is TRBD1 or TRBD2 (5 bases each). Germline values: CDR1 SGHRS, CDR2 YFSETQ. The V end was cut by 4 bases, the J end by 5 bases, with 24 bases between. The CDR3 sequence is 17 residues long. CDR3 residues: CASSNLAGTPGSETQYF. The DNA of the CDR3 is TGCGCCAGCAGCAATCTCGCCGGGACCCCCGGATCGGAGACCCAGTACTTC.

Ten or more counts support this clonotype. The rearrangement joins TRBV27 to TRBJ1-2; D ambiguous. The germline V gene has CDR1 MNHEY and CDR2 SMNVEV (reference sequence). The CDR3 loop spans 14 amino acids. V dropped 0 bases and J dropped 7 bases, with 12 bases sitting between them. In DNA, the CDR3 is TGTGCCAGCAGTTTATCCCCCTCATACGGTGGCTACACCTTC. It specifies CASSLSPSYGGYTF.

This clonotype has at least ten counts. This chain connects TRBV3-1 to TRBJ1-2; TRBD1 agrees at 9 bases. Per germline, CDR1 LGHDT and CDR2 YNNKEL (reference sequence). The CDR3 is 12 residues long. V trimming: 6 bases; J trimming: 7 bases; junction bases outside the gene matches: 3. CDR3 loop: CASSRTGVGYTF. For the CDR3, the DNA is TGTGCCAGCAGTAGGACAGGGGTTGGCTACACCTTC.

This chain uses TRBV28 with TRBJ1-1; TRBD1 might be the D (5 bases). The germline V gene has CDR1 MDHEN and CDR2 SYDVKM. The CDR3 has 17 amino acids. V was pared by 5 bases and J by 1 base, with 20 bases between. For the CDR3, the DNA is TGTGCCAGCAGTGATTGGGACGACACGAGTGGGAACACTGAAGCTTTCTTT. It specifies CASSDWDDTSGNTEAFF.

At least ten counts were recorded for this clonotype. This chain joins TRBV7-9 and TRBJ1-1; 7 bases match TRBD1. J was trimmed by 11 bases and V by 4 bases; bases with no gene match: 13. The CDR3 extends over 14 amino acids. The germline V gene has CDR1 SEHNR and CDR2 FQNEAQ (reference sequence). DNA of the CDR3: TGTGCCAGCAGCTATACGGACTCGACAGGGTTCGCTTTCTTT. Translating gives CASSYTDSTGFAFF. The full variable domain, its missing parts supplied by reference TRBV7-9 and TRBJ1-1, is DTGVSQNPRHKITKRGQNVTFRCDPISEHNRLYWYRQTLGQGPEFLTYFQNEAQLEKSRLLSDRFSAERPKGSFSTLEIQRTEQGDSAMYLCASSYTDSTGFAFFGQGTRLTVV.

This clonotype appeared many times. The junction departs from germline at one end; a sequencing error may be responsible. The rearrangement links TRBV7-7 to TRBJ2-3; tentatively, D is TRBD1 or TRBD2 (5 bases each). Germline V gene data show CDR1 as SSHAT and CDR2 as FNYEAQ (reference sequence). The CDR3 is made up of 14 amino acids. CDR3: CASSSTNGADTQYF. Here the CDR3 DNA reads TGTGCTAGCAGCTCAACAAACGGGGCCGATACGCAGTATTTT. Drawing the rest from reference TRBV7-7 and TRBJ2-3, the complete variable domain is GAGVSQSPRYKVTKRGQDVTLRCDPISSHATLYWYQQALGQGPEFLTYFNYEAQPDKSGLPSDRFSAERPEGSISTLTIQRTEQRDSAMYRCASSSTNGADTQYFGPGTRLTVL.

The chain combines TRBV28 with TRBJ2-6; no firm D call. V lost 3 bases and J 2 bases, leaving 11 bases between the germline ends. CDR3 length: 16 amino acids. CDR1 is MDHEN and CDR2 is SYDVKM in the germline V gene. CDR3 coding DNA: TGTGCCAGCAGTTTGGTCGGACGCGCTGGGGCCAACGTCCTGACTTTC. It codes for CASSLVGRAGANVLTF.

This clonotype turned up a few times. The V and J genes are TRBV4-1 and TRBJ2-7; 8 nucleotides line up with TRBD1. The V gene's germline CDR1 is MGHRA and CDR2 YSYEKL. V was pared by 3 bases and J by 5 bases, with 9 bases of the junction left unmatched. This CDR3 is 15 amino acids long. CDR3: CASSHVRDRNHEQYF. The CDR3 nucleotides are TGCGCCAGCAGCCACGTCCGGGACAGGAATCACGAGCAGTACTTC.

This clonotype showed up many times. The rearrangement links TRBV18 to TRBJ1-1; no reliable D call. Germline V lookup: CDR1 KGHSH, CDR2 LQKENI. Trimming took off 0 bases at V and 4 bases at J, with 15 bases between the two ends. This CDR3 has 16 residues. DNA for the CDR3: TGTGCCAGCTCACCACCTCGCCTTCCTAAGGGCACTGAAGCTTTCTTT. Encoded protein: CASSPPRLPKGTEAFF.

This clonotype has at least ten counts. The chain uses TRBV10-1 and TRBJ2-2; D is possibly TRBD2 (5 bases). This CDR3 region has 15 residues. The germline V gene has CDR1 WNHNN and CDR2 SYGVQD (reference sequence). Between the trimmed V and J ends, which lost 6 bases and 3 bases, there was a span of 14 bases. The CDR3: CASSTGSHDTGELFF. CDR3 coding DNA: TGCGCCAGCAGCACGGGAAGTCATGACACCGGGGAGCTGTTTTTT.

This clonotype showed up just a few times. The chain has TRBV12-3 or TRBV12-4 and TRBJ1-2; no definite D call. V was cut by 8 bases and J by 3 bases, with 13 bases left in between. The CDR3 loop spans 13 amino acids. CDR3 amino acids: CASRPLTDYGYTF. The CDR3 nucleotides read TGTGCCAGCCGACCACTAACAGACTATGGCTACACCTTC.

This clonotype was seen ten or more times. CDR3 sequence reads: CALWDSDPYEQYF. CDR3 bases: TGTGCCCTCTGGGACAGCGATCCCTACGAGCAGTACTTC. The chain couples TRBV2 to TRBJ2-7; 7 bases align to TRBD1. CDR1 and CDR2 from the germline V gene are SNHLY and FYNNEI. The CDR3 covers 13 residues. V lost 11 bases, J lost 2 bases, and 9 bases stayed unmatched.

CDR3 coding DNA: TGTGCCAGCAGCTTGGACAGGGAATATTCACCCCTCCACTTT. Encoded protein: CASSLDREYSPLHF. The chain recombines TRBV7-8 with TRBJ1-6, with TRBD1 identical over 8 bases. Trimming removed 3 bases from V and 8 bases from J; junction bases left unmatched: 3. Germline CDR1 SGHVS, CDR2 FQNEAQ. The CDR3 contains 14 residues.

This clonotype was seen a few times. The chain recombines TRBV18 with TRBJ2-2; possible D gene TRBD1, 5 bases. V was clipped by 2 bases and J by 6 bases, with 10 bases between them. Germline CDR1 reads KGHSH; CDR2 reads LQKENI. This CDR3 region has 14 residues. The CDR3 protein is CASSPGRAAGELFF. Here the CDR3 DNA reads TGTGCCAGCTCACCAGGCAGGGCGGCCGGGGAGCTGTTTTTT.

At least ten counts were recorded for this clonotype. The CDR3 loop reads CASSPGRNTEAFF. In nucleotides, the CDR3 is TGTGCCAGCTCACCGGGGCGAAACACTGAAGCTTTCTTT. This chain uses TRBV18 with TRBJ1-1, with D possibly being TRBD1 (5 bases). From germline, CDR1 is KGHSH and CDR2 LQKENI. The CDR3 covers 13 residues. Deletions cut 3 bases from V and 2 bases from J, with 7 bases between.

This clonotype was counted many times. The genes are TRBV3-1 and TRBJ2-2, with D unclear. Trimming stripped 6 bases from V and 6 bases from J, with 14 bases between. The CDR3 extends over 14 amino acids. Germline values: CDR1 LGHDT, CDR2 YNNKEL (reference sequence). The CDR3 sequence: CASSSAAASGELFF. In nucleotides, the CDR3 is TGTGCCAGCAGTTCCGCCGCAGCCTCCGGGGAGCTGTTTTTT.

This clonotype was recorded at least ten times. The V and J genes are TRBV27 and TRBJ2-7; D is perhaps TRBD1 or TRBD2 (5 bases each). Germline-derived CDR1 and CDR2 are MNHEY and SMNVEV (reference sequence). There are 14 residues in the CDR3. V lost 6 bases to trimming and J lost 4 bases, with 16 bases between them. The CDR3 sequence: CASSRGTAVYEQYF. The DNA for the CDR3 is TGTGCCAGCAGCAGAGGGACCGCGGTATACGAGCAGTACTTC.

The table lists this clonotype with a few counts. The gene calls are TRBV29-1 and TRBJ2-7; D is possibly TRBD2 (6 bases). The CDR3 extends over 15 amino acids. The V gene lost 2 bases and the J gene lost 6 bases, with 20 bases spanning the gap. Germline V gene data show CDR1 as SQVTM and CDR2 as ANQGSEA. CDR3 loop: CSVEYVGGSRGEQYF. In DNA form, the CDR3 reads TGCAGCGTTGAATACGTGGGGGGATCTAGGGGCGAGCAGTACTTC.

This clonotype was seen only a few times. The V gene is TRBV20-1, the J gene TRBJ2-2, with 8 bases fitting TRBD1. The V segment lost 3 bases and the J segment 4 bases; nucleotides outside the gene matches: 1. The V gene's germline CDR1 is DFQATT and CDR2 SNEGSKA (reference sequence). The length of the CDR3 is 13 residues. In DNA, the CDR3 is TGCAGTGCTAGGGACAGGGTCACCGGGGAGCTGTTTTTT. It translates to CSARDRVTGELFF.

This chain joins TRBV11-1 and TRBJ2-7; TRBD1 matches at 7 bases. The germline gives CDR1 SGHAT, CDR2 FQDESV (reference sequence). The CDR3 totals 14 residues. V shed 5 bases, J shed 6 bases, and the junction held 10 bases outside the gene matches. The CDR3 protein is CASSVDRVNTEQYF. DNA for the CDR3: TGTGCCAGCAGCGTAGACAGGGTGAACACCGAGCAGTACTTC.